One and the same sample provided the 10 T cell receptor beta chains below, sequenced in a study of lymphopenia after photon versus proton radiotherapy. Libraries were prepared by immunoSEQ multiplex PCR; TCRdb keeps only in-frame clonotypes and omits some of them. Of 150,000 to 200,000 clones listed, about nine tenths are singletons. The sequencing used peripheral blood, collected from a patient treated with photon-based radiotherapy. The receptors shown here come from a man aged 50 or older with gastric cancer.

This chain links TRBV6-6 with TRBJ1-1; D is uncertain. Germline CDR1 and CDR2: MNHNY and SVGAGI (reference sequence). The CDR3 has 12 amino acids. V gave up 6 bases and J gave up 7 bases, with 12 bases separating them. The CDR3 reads CASRNGDGEAFF. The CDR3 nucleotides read TGTGCCAGCAGGAACGGGGATGGTGAAGCTTTCTTT.

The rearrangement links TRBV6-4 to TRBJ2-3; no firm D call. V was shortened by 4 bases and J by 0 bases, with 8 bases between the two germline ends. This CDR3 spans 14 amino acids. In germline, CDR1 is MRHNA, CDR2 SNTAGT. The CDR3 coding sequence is TGTGCCAGCAGTGTCGGCAGTAGCACAGATACGCAGTATTTT. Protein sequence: CASSVGSSTDTQYF.

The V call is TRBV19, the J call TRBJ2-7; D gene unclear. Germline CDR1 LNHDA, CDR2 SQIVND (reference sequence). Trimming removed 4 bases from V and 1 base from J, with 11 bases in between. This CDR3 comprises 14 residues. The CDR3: CASSSQPRSYEQYF. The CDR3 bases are TGTGCCAGTAGTAGCCAGCCCCGATCCTACGAGCAGTACTTC. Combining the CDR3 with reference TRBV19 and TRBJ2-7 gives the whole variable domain DGGITQSPKYLFRKEGQNVTLSCEQNLNHDAMYWYRQDPGQGLRLIYYSQIVNDFQKGDIAEGYSVSREKKESFPLTVTSAQKNPTAFYLCASSSQPRSYEQYFGPGTRLTVT.

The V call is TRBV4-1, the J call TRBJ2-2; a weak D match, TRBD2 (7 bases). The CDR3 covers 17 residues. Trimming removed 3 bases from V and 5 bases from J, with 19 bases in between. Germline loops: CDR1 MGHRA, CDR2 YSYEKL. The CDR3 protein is CASSHPGGGRRTGELFF. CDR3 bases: TGCGCCAGCAGCCACCCTGGGGGGGGGCGCAGGACCGGGGAGCTGTTTTTT.

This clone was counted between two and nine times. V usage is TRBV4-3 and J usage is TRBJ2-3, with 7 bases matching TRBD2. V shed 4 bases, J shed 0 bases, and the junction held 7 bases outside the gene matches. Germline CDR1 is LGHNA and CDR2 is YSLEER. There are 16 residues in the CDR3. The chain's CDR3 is CASSPRVSGSTDTQYF. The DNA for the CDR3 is TGCGCCAGCAGCCCCCGTGTTAGCGGGAGCACAGATACGCAGTATTTT.

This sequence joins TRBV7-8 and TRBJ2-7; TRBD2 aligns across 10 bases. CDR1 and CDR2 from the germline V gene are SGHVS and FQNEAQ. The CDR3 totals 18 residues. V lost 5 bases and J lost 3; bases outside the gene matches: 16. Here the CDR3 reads CASSASTSGRAWGYEQYF. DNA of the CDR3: TGTGCCAGCAGCGCGTCGACGAGCGGGAGGGCATGGGGCTACGAGCAGTACTTC.

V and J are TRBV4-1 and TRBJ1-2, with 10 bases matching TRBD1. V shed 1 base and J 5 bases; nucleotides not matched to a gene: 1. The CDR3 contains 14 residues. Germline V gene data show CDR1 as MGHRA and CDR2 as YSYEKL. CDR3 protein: CASSQGQGAYGYTF. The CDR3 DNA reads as TGCGCCAGCAGCCAAGGACAGGGGGCGTATGGCTACACCTTC.

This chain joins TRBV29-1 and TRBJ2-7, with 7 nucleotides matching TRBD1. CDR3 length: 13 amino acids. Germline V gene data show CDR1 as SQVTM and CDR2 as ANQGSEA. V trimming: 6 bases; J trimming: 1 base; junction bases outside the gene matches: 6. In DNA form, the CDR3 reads TGCAGCGTACGACAGGGTAGTTCCTACGAGCAGTACTTC. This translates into CSVRQGSSYEQYF.

The CDR3 region is CSVEDLDTQYF. Written as DNA, the CDR3 is TGCAGCGTTGAAGATTTAGATACGCAGTATTTT. The chain is built from TRBV29-1 and TRBJ2-3, with D unclear. Germline V lookup: CDR1 SQVTM, CDR2 ANQGSEA. The CDR3 runs 11 residues. Trimming removed 0 bases at V and 5 bases at J, with 3 bases between.

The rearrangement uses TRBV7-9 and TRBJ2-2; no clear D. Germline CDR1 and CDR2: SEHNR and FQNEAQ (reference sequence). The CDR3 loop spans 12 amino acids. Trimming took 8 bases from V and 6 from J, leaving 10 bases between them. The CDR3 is CASEAVSGELFF. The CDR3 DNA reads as TGTGCCAGCGAAGCAGTGTCCGGGGAGCTGTTTTTT.